The following is a T cell receptor beta chain sequence with its context. Its specificity is unknown. TCRdb's copy holds only in-frame clones and misses some; the assay was immunoSEQ multiplex PCR. The table shows 40,000 or so clones, with roughly nine tenths occurring only once. The sample originates from a study of graft-versus-host responses after intestinal transplantation. Study-wide context: Multivisceral, liver-intestinal, or isolated intestinal transplants were received by the recipients. Anti-thymocyte globulin was used for induction in all recipients, who then took tacrolimus and steroids for approximately three years.

The CDR3 extends over 15 amino acids. Germline CDR1 reads ENHRY; CDR2 reads SYGVKD. The V end lost 6 bases, the J end lost 4 bases, and 16 bases lay between the germline ends. Study-level findings and limits: Maximum circulating GvH clone levels tracked with early post-transplant HvG decreases. The authors found GvH clones in recipient marrow, some appearing first in ileum or blood.

This receptor was identified in a human patient who received an intestinal transplant, so some T cells may come from the graft donor. Source: PBMCs, taken 267 days after transplant. The chain employs TRBV10-3 and TRBJ2-1; maybe TRBD2 (5 bases). DNA of the CDR3: TGTGCCATCAGGGAGCCCACGGGGTTTTACAATGAGCAGTTCTTC. It encodes CAIREPTGFYNEQFF.